This T cell receptor beta chain was profiled in a study of a mutant IDH1 vaccine in newly diagnosed glioma. Study-wide context: Patients got their first vaccination 4-6 weeks after radiotherapy alone, or with temozolomide cycles.

The time point here: week 35, safety follow-up. Mutant IDH1 20-mer peptide, at 300 ug, made up each vaccine dose, with topical imiquimod. Each of the donors came in with new WHO grade 3 or 4 astrocytomas that were IDH1-mutant and ATRX-lost. This table comes from immunoSEQ multiplex PCR, and its TCRdb copy is limited to in-frame clones, with some not included. The table shows tens of thousands of clones, with roughly 84% occurring only once. As for this clone: The antigen is unknown.

The source is a man younger than 35 with glioma. The source was PBMCs, collected from a glioma patient whose treatment included an IDH1 peptide vaccine.

The CDR3 reads CASSTTSGGPNEQFF. The DNA of the CDR3 is TGTGCCAGCAGTACGACTAGCGGGGGACCTAATGAGCAGTTCTTC. V usage is TRBV6-6 and J usage is TRBJ2-1; 12 bases match TRBD2. This CDR3 has 15 residues. V lost 5 bases, J lost 7 bases, and 6 bases stayed unmatched. Germline V gene data show CDR1 as MNHNY and CDR2 as SVGAGI (reference sequence).